This T cell receptor (beta chain) was profiled in a study of early T cells in non-severe SARS-CoV-2 infection. Study-level information: RNA in bulk from unsorted whole blood was sequenced, and chains were unpaired.

This clonotype was observed many times. Its antigen is not known. There are 14 residues in the CDR3. The germline CDR1 and CDR2 sequences are SSHAT and FNYEAQ (reference sequence). After removal of 5 bases from V and 3 bases from J, the junction contained 6 bases not matched to a gene. Study observations and caveats: The study's VDJdb matching favored anti-spike CD8 responses and missed private and CD4 specificities.

The protocol attached unique molecular identifiers to individual cDNA molecules. From the 5' RACE reads, TCRdb called clonotypes with MiXCR, one entry per CDR3 protein. The repertoire holds tens of thousands of distinct CDR3 sequences, with more than 4% as singletons. This chain links TRBV7-7 with TRBJ2-7; 8 bases map to TRBD1. The material was whole blood, obtained at baseline. This TCR derives from an adult who was a healthcare worker with PCR-confirmed SARS-CoV-2 infection or an uninfected control (not recorded which). The CDR3 is CASSPGGRSYEQYF. The CDR3 DNA sequence: TGTGCCAGCAGCCCAGGGGGCCGAAGCTACGAGCAGTACTTC.